A selection of T cell receptor beta chains follows, all from one sample in a study of cytotoxic CD8 clonotypes in ibrutinib-treated CLL. The assay was immunoSEQ multiplex PCR, and TCRdb's table has in-frame clones only and misses some. This table holds roughly 330,000 clones, approximately 67% found once. Specimen: PBMCs, collected after 36 months of ibrutinib treatment. Receptors were obtained from a human donor with chronic lymphocytic leukemia. The CDR3 runs from the conserved cysteine through the conserved F or W. The order of the fields is J gene, clone size, D gene, V gene, CDR3 DNA, CDR3 protein. The D gene is left open where the match is weak. Where a row states a size, it is once, few, many or the class of an expanded clone; other rows omit it.

J: TRBJ2-3; size: few; D: TRBD1; V: TRBV28; DNA: TGTGCCAGCAGTTCTCTAACAGGGGACGGCCCAGATACGCAGTATTTT; CDR3: CASSSLTGDGPDTQYF
J: TRBJ1-1; size: few; D: -; V: TRBV7-2; DNA: TGTGCCAGCAAACAAGGGAACACTGAAGCTTTCTTT; CDR3: CASKQGNTEAFF
J: TRBJ2-7; size: -; D: -; V: TRBV7-2; DNA: TGTGCCAGCAGCGATCTTTCCCGGGACGAGCAGTACTTC; CDR3: CASSDLSRDEQYF
J: TRBJ2-7; size: few; D: -; V: TRBV19; DNA: TGTGCCAGCACTACGGGTCAGGGGTCCTACGAGCAGTACTTC; CDR3: CASTTGQGSYEQYF
J: TRBJ1-2; size: once; D: -; V: TRBV27; DNA: TGTGCCAGCAGTTTATTTCGCGGATATGGCTACACCTTC; CDR3: CASSLFRGYGYTF
J: TRBJ1-1; size: -; D: -; V: TRBV7-6; DNA: TGTGCCAGCAGCTTACAGGGGCGCGAACCCGCTTTCTTT; CDR3: CASSLQGREPAFF
J: TRBJ1-1; size: -; D: -; V: TRBV4-1; DNA: TGCGCCAGCAGCCAGGTTGCCGGTGACACTGAAGCTTTCTTT; CDR3: CASSQVAGDTEAFF
J: TRBJ2-7; size: -; D: TRBD1; V: TRBV28; DNA: TGTGCCAGTCACAGGGGCTACGAGCAGTACTTC; CDR3: CASHRGYEQYF
J: TRBJ2-3; size: once; D: TRBD2; V: TRBV27; DNA: TGTGCCAGCAGTTTCACTAGCGGGGAGACGACGCAGTATTTT; CDR3: CASSFTSGETTQYF
J: TRBJ2-3; size: -; D: -; V: TRBV7-6; DNA: TGTGCCAGCAGCTTAGAAGGGCGCACAGATACGCAGTATTTT; CDR3: CASSLEGRTDTQYF
J: TRBJ2-7; size: few; D: -; V: TRBV9; DNA: TGTGCCAGCAGCTTGGACTACGAGCAGTACTTC; CDR3: CASSLDYEQYF
J: TRBJ2-1; size: -; D: -; V: TRBV29-1; DNA: TGCAGCTCCAAAAGGCTCTACGGACTCCCCAAGCAGTTCTTC; CDR3: CSSKRLYGLPKQFF
J: TRBJ2-3; size: -; D: TRBD1; V: TRBV5-1; DNA: TGCGCCAGCAGCTTGTTACAGGGGGCAGATACGCAGTATTTT; CDR3: CASSLLQGADTQYF
J: TRBJ1-1; size: once; D: -; V: TRBV28; DNA: TGTGCCAGCAGTCCGAATCCCAACAGGATCCTGAACACTGAAGCTTTCTTT; CDR3: CASSPNPNRILNTEAFF
J: TRBJ1-1; size: -; D: -; V: TRBV29-1; DNA: TGCAGCGTTGTTGTGAACACTGAAGCTTTCTTT; CDR3: CSVVVNTEAFF
J: TRBJ1-6; size: -; D: -; V: TRBV4-2; DNA: TGTGCCAGCAGCCAAGATCCCCCCTATAGCTCCTATAATTCACCCCTCCACTTT; CDR3: CASSQDPPYSSYNSPLHF
J: TRBJ1-3; size: few; D: -; V: TRBV5-4; DNA: TGTGCCAGCAGCTTGGGCAGGGCTGGAAACACCATATATTTT; CDR3: CASSLGRAGNTIYF
J: TRBJ2-7; size: few; D: -; V: TRBV29-1; DNA: TGCAGCGTATGGGGGCCCGAAGCAATGGGAGAGCAGTACTTC; CDR3: CSVWGPEAMGEQYF
J: TRBJ1-3; size: few; D: -; V: TRBV10-1; DNA: TGCGCCAGCAGATCGGGGAACACCATATATTTT; CDR3: CASRSGNTIYF
J: TRBJ2-7; size: -; D: -; V: TRBV5-1; DNA: TGCGCCAGCAGCTGGGACCTTACCTCCTACGAGCAGTACTTC; CDR3: CASSWDLTSYEQYF
J: TRBJ2-1; size: once; D: -; V: TRBV15; DNA: TGTGCCACCAGCAGAGGTAGCGCCTCCTACAATGAGCAGTTCTTC; CDR3: CATSRGSASYNEQFF
J: TRBJ2-1; size: -; D: TRBD1; V: TRBV28; DNA: TGTGCCAGCAGATTCGGGGACAGGCAGTTCTTC; CDR3: CASRFGDRQFF
J: TRBJ2-1; size: -; D: -; V: TRBV9; DNA: TGTGCCAGCAGCCACCAAATTACAAGCCCTATGGATGAGCAGTTCTTC; CDR3: CASSHQITSPMDEQFF
J: TRBJ2-7; size: -; D: TRBD2; V: TRBV18; DNA: TGTGCCAGCTCACCAGTGACTAGCGGGATCTCCTACGAGCAGTACTTC; CDR3: CASSPVTSGISYEQYF
J: TRBJ2-7; size: -; D: TRBD1; V: TRBV5-1; DNA: TGCGCCAGCAGCCCCTTACAGGGGGCAACTGACGAGCAGTACTTC; CDR3: CASSPLQGATDEQYF
J: TRBJ2-2; size: -; D: -; V: TRBV4-2; DNA: TGTGCCAGCAGCCAAGATTGGGGTTTTAACACCGGGGAGCTGTTTTTT; CDR3: CASSQDWGFNTGELFF
J: TRBJ1-1; size: -; D: -; V: TRBV9; DNA: TGTGCCAGCAGCCCGGAGGCCGGTGAAGCTTTCTTT; CDR3: CASSPEAGEAFF
J: TRBJ2-3; size: -; D: -; V: TRBV11-1; DNA: TGTGCCAGCAGCCCTGGGGGGGATACGCAGTATTTT; CDR3: CASSPGGDTQYF
J: TRBJ2-7; size: -; D: -; V: TRBV5-1; DNA: TGCGCCAGCAGCTTGGTAGTAGGCGAATACGAGCAGTACTTC; CDR3: CASSLVVGEYEQYF
J: TRBJ2-3; size: once; D: -; V: TRBV6-6; DNA: TGTGCCAGCAGTAATGGACAGACGCACACAGATACGCAGTATTTT; CDR3: CASSNGQTHTDTQYF
J: TRBJ2-1; size: -; D: -; V: TRBV7-3; DNA: TGTGCCAGCAGCCCCCTGGGGGTTTGGTACAATGAGCAGTTCTTC; CDR3: CASSPLGVWYNEQFF
J: TRBJ1-1; size: once; D: -; V: TRBV10-2; DNA: TGCGCCAGCCGATATATGAACACTGAAGCTTTCTTT; CDR3: CASRYMNTEAFF
J: TRBJ2-5; size: -; D: TRBD2; V: TRBV5-1; DNA: TGCGCCAGCAACCCCCGGGGGGGGGAGACCCAGTACTTC; CDR3: CASNPRGGETQYF
J: TRBJ1-2; size: -; D: -; V: TRBV7-9; DNA: TGTGCCAGCAGCTTAACCGCCACACAACTATATGGCTACACCTTC; CDR3: CASSLTATQLYGYTF
J: TRBJ1-5; size: -; D: -; V: TRBV6-1; DNA: TGTGCCAGCCGGTCAGGCTCGCAGCCCCAGCATTTT; CDR3: CASRSGSQPQHF